Ten or more counts support the clone carrying this TCR beta chain. The sample is drawn from a study of human T cells and chemical hapten exposure. Across the whole study: Patches with 0.01% DPC went on the upper back, and the tests were read at 6 days.

The CDR3 runs 14 residues. Trimming cost V 5 bases and J 5 bases, with 13 bases left between them. In the authors' workflow: Sample TCR totals centred on a median of around 100,000, ranging roughly 20,000 to 690,600. TCRdb itself ran the RACE reads through MiXCR, one entry per CDR3 protein. Here the V and J calls rest on TCRdb's processing, not on the authors' analysis. The table lists 300,000 to 450,000 distinct CDR3 sequences, approximately 5% of them singletons, with 2% to 2.5% in the top ten. Time point described: patch test 1, 2 weeks after DPC sensitization. The treatment was: therapeutic diphenylcyclopropenone sensitization with weekly scalp DPC.

Sample: whole blood, taken in connection with sensitization to the hapten diphenylcyclopropenone (DPC). The chain links TRBV12-3 or TRBV12-4 to TRBJ1-5; D gene uncertain. This receptor was obtained from a woman aged 45-60 years with alopecia areata. Some clones in this sample may be carry-over from other donors' samples. The CDR3 reads CASSPAGSYQPQHF. CDR3 nucleotides: TGTGCCAGCAGTCCCGCGGGCTCTTATCAGCCCCAGCATTTT.